This T cell receptor (beta chain) emerged from a study of metastatic and nonmetastatic thyroid tumors. Study results and limitations: When malignant thyroid tumors were compared with benign nodules, TCR beta diversity was reportedly significantly higher in the malignant tumors. This held in both blood and tumor samples.

A note on this clone: Its antigen is not identified.

Patients underwent thyroid surgery, and none had received any treatment before it. MiXCR was used by TCRdb to re-call the PCR reads. The data contain approximately 38,000 clones, around 30% of them singletons. From germline, CDR1 is SGHRS and CDR2 YFSETQ. This CDR3 contains 14 residues. V was cut by 4 bases and J by 1 base, with 8 bases left in between. This receptor was taken from a male donor with papillary thyroid cancer or a benign thyroid nodule (not recorded which). Some clones in this sample may be carry-over from other donors' samples. Source material: blood. The J gene is TRBJ2-2, the V gene TRBV5-1; possibly TRBD1 for D (6 bases). This CDR3 reads CASSMGQNTGELFF. Written as DNA, the CDR3 is TGCGCCAGCAGCATGGGACAGAACACCGGGGAGCTGTTTTTT.